What follows describes a single T cell receptor (beta chain). Some clones are missing from TCRdb's copy, which holds only in-frame ones; the method was immunoSEQ multiplex PCR. The data contain about 190,000 clones, 65% to 85% of them singletons. This specimen comes from a study of blood T cell repertoires in COVID-19. The CDR3 sequence is 15 residues long. Germline CDR1 is KGHSH and CDR2 is LQKENI. With 5 bases clipped from V and 5 bases from J, the junction kept 9 bases outside the gene matches. The sequenced material came from PBMCs or T cells enriched from blood (not recorded which). The clonotype originates from a woman aged 25-40 years who had recovered from COVID-19. This chain joins TRBV18 and TRBJ1-1; 9 positions match TRBD1. The CDR3 nucleotides are TGTGCCAGCTCAAACGTGGACAGGGGTGGGACTGAAGCTTTCTTT. Its protein is CASSNVDRGGTEAFF. Drawing the rest from reference TRBV18 and TRBJ1-1, the complete variable domain is NAGVMQNPRHLVRRRGQEARLRCSPMKGHSHVYWYRQLPEEGLKFMVYLQKENIIDESGMPKERFSAEFPKEGPSILRIQQVVRGDSAAYFCASSNVDRGGTEAFFGQGTRLTVV.